What follows are 7 T cell receptor beta chains derived from one specimen sequenced in a study of T cell repertoires in cytomegalovirus infection. MiXCR, applied by TCRdb to the reads, yields one record per CDR3 protein. The sample contains around 330,000 distinct CDR3 sequences, 15% to 20% of which appear only once. Sequences were obtained from PBMCs. These TCRs come from a human donor in good health (CMV status not recorded). Some clones in this sample may be carry-over from other donors' samples.

This CDR3 reads CASTLGGGLPYEQYF. In DNA form, the CDR3 reads TGTGCCAGCACCCTCGGCGGGGGCCTCCCTTACGAGCAGTACTTC. The chain combines TRBV7-2 with TRBJ2-7, with D perhaps matching TRBD2 (7 bases). From germline, CDR1 is SGHTA and CDR2 FQGNSA. CDR3 length equals 15 residues. V dropped 7 bases and J dropped 4 bases, with 20 bases sitting between them.

Only a few counts were recorded for this clonotype. This chain joins TRBV2 and TRBJ2-2; 10 bases align to TRBD2. Germline V lookup: CDR1 SNHLY, CDR2 FYNNEI. With V trimmed by 7 bases and J by 2 bases, 4 bases remained unmatched. CDR3 length: 15 residues. The CDR3 nucleotides read TGTGCCAGCACTAGCGGGGGAACTAACACCGGGGAGCTGTTTTTT. Amino acid sequence: CASTSGGTNTGELFF.

This clonotype came up many times. This chain uses TRBV7-9 with TRBJ2-7; possible D gene TRBD2, 5 bases. From germline, CDR1 is SEHNR and CDR2 FQNEAQ (reference sequence). Trimming stripped 2 bases from V and 0 bases from J, with 14 bases between. The CDR3 extends over 16 amino acids. The CDR3 DNA reads as TGTGCCAGCAGCTTATACCCTGGAGGTTACTCCTACGAGCAGTACTTC. As protein: CASSLYPGGYSYEQYF.

This clonotype came up a few times. Sequence at one end of the junction differs from germline and may be a read error. J is TRBJ1-1 and V is TRBV28; a weak D match, TRBD1 (5 bases). The germline V gene encodes CDR1 MDHEN and CDR2 SYDVKM. CDR3 length: 12 amino acids. The CDR3 loop is CASSLQGPRPAF. The DNA for the CDR3 is TGTGCCAGCAGTTTGCAGGGACCGAGGCCCGCCTTT.

This clonotype was counted at least ten times. This chain joins TRBV7-8 and TRBJ1-5; D uncertain. The CDR3 covers 12 residues. The germline gives CDR1 SGHVS, CDR2 FQNEAQ. V gave up 4 bases and J gave up 7 bases, with 8 bases separating them. The CDR3 DNA sequence: TGTGCCAGCAGCTCCGAGGGACAGCCCCAGCATTTT. This codes for CASSSEGQPQHF.

This clonotype was picked up many times. The chain combines TRBV7-9 with TRBJ2-3, with 7 positions matching TRBD1. Germline V gene lookup returns CDR1 SEHNR and CDR2 FQNEAQ (reference sequence). This CDR3 contains 15 residues. V dropped 8 bases and J dropped 2; count of bases not matched to a gene: 10. CDR3 residues: CASQFSTGATDTQYF. The DNA of the CDR3 is TGTGCCAGCCAGTTTTCCACAGGGGCCACAGATACGCAGTATTTT. The full variable domain, rest sourced from reference TRBV7-9 and TRBJ2-3, is DTGVSQNPRHKITKRGQNVTFRCDPISEHNRLYWYRQTLGQGPEFLTYFQNEAQLEKSRLLSDRFSAERPKGSFSTLEIQRTEQGDSAMYLCASQFSTGATDTQYFGPGTRLTVL.

V usage is TRBV6-6 and J usage is TRBJ2-5; a possible D gene is TRBD2 (5 bases). Deletions cut 7 bases from V and 0 bases from J, with 15 bases between. This CDR3 spans 15 amino acids. Germline V gene lookup returns CDR1 MNHNY and CDR2 SVGAGI (reference sequence). CDR3 in amino acids: CASTRQGLYQETQYF. CDR3 coding DNA: TGTGCCAGCACCCGCCAAGGACTGTACCAAGAGACCCAGTACTTC.